This T cell receptor (beta chain) was sequenced for a study of spatial heterogeneity in lung cancer. At the level of the study: Matched bulk RNA-seq yielded a T cell transcriptional module score. Counts of TCR transcripts in tumor regions correlated strongly with that score.

Study-wide results and caveats: For expanded intratumoral alpha and beta TCRs, counts tracked tumor mutation counts.

TCRdb analysed the 5' RACE reads with MiXCR anew, one entry per CDR3 protein. The table records about 7,400 distinct CDR3 sequences, 13% to 15% of them present only once. The sample holds many counts of this clonotype. Its antigen is not identified. This CDR3 is built from 16 residues. Looked up from germline, CDR1 is MNHEY and CDR2 is SMNVEV (reference sequence). V lost 1 base, J lost 4 bases, and 15 bases lay in between. Time point of the sample: sample taken at primary tumor resection. This specimen was lung tumor tissue, taken at surgery. The sequence was collected from a female donor with early-stage non-small cell lung cancer. The chain is built from TRBV27 and TRBJ2-3; D may be TRBD2 (6 bases). CDR3 sequence: CASSLYPPGLADTQYF. DNA of the CDR3: TGTGCCAGCAGTTTATACCCCCCGGGACTGGCAGATACGCAGTATTTT.